The 27 T cell receptor beta chains given below trace back to one sample, sequenced in a study of shared clonotypes between healthy human individuals. TCRdb's table, derived via immunoSEQ multiplex PCR, lists solely in-frame clones and lacks some. Of around 200,000 clones listed, about 66% were seen once; the top ten hold roughly a tenth. The source material was memory CD4+ T cells sorted from blood. Described subset: CD45RA-negative fraction. Source of these receptors: a man aged 25-45 years in good health.

This chain uses TRBV7-2 with TRBJ2-1; the D is unclear. Trimming left V 5 bases short and J 4 bases short, with 15 bases between. This CDR3 contains 15 residues. In germline, CDR1 is SGHTA, CDR2 FQGNSA. CDR3 in amino acids: CASSPGPVQYNEQFF. CDR3 coding DNA: TGTGCCAGCAGCCCAGGCCCAGTGCAGTACAATGAGCAGTTCTTC.

The sample holds one count of this clone. V usage is TRBV2 and J usage is TRBJ1-2; D is possibly TRBD1 (6 bases). The germline gives CDR1 SNHLY, CDR2 FYNNEI. The CDR3 length is 12 residues. Trimming took 5 bases from V and 8 from J, leaving 12 bases between them. The chain's CDR3 is CASSPQGQGYTF. Written as DNA, the CDR3 is TGTGCCAGCAGTCCCCAGGGGCAAGGCTACACCTTC.

This clone was recorded a few times. The rearrangement uses TRBV15 and TRBJ1-5; tentative D call: TRBD1 (6 bases). This CDR3 is 15 amino acids long. CDR1 and CDR2 (germline): LNHNV, YYDKDF (reference sequence). V lost 3 bases and J lost 6, with 15 bases in between. This CDR3 reads CATSRPGGAGQPQHF. For the CDR3, the DNA is TGTGCCACCAGCAGGCCTGGGGGGGCTGGTCAGCCCCAGCATTTT.

V gene TRBV28 combines with J gene TRBJ1-2, with unresolved D. This CDR3 has 14 residues. Germline V gene data show CDR1 as MDHEN and CDR2 as SYDVKM. Trimming removed 3 bases at V and 4 bases at J, with 12 bases between. The CDR3 reads CASSFSSQSYGYTF. CDR3 sequence (DNA): TGTGCCAGCAGTTTCAGCTCACAGTCCTATGGCTACACCTTC.

CDR3: CASSGGLAGGETQYF. CDR3 in DNA: TGTGCCAGCAGCGGGGGGCTAGCGGGAGGAGAGACCCAGTACTTC. This chain links TRBV5-8 with TRBJ2-5; 11 nucleotides match TRBD2. V gave up 4 bases and J gave up 4 bases; unmatched junction bases: 6. CDR3 length: 15 amino acids. CDR1 and CDR2 from the germline V gene are SGHTS and YDEGEE.

The chain carries TRBV25-1 and TRBJ2-1; possible D gene TRBD1, 6 bases. The CDR3 has 14 residues. The germline V and J ends were trimmed by 2 bases and 4 bases, with 9 bases remaining between them. Per germline, CDR1 MGHDK and CDR2 SYGVNS. The CDR3 reads CASSEAGVYNEQFF. The CDR3 DNA follows: TGTGCCAGCAGTGAAGCAGGGGTTTACAATGAGCAGTTCTTC.

The chain uses TRBV6-5 and TRBJ1-1; TRBD1 is a possible D gene (5 bases). V gave up 7 bases and J gave up 5 bases, with 17 bases separating them. In germline, CDR1 is MNHEY, CDR2 SVGAGI. There are 14 residues in the CDR3. This CDR3 is CASTKSGGGTEAFF. The CDR3 nucleotides read TGTGCCAGCACCAAATCAGGCGGGGGGACTGAAGCTTTCTTT.

The chain is built from TRBV5-1 and TRBJ1-5, with 7 positions matching TRBD1. In germline, CDR1 is SGHRS, CDR2 YFSETQ. Trimming removed 4 bases from V and 7 bases from J; junction bases left unmatched: 8. This CDR3 is 14 amino acids long. The CDR3 nucleotides read TGCGCCAGCAGCGCGGAGACAGGGAACCAGCCCCAGCATTTT. It translates to CASSAETGNQPQHF.

The genes are TRBV11-3 and TRBJ1-1; D might be TRBD1 (5 bases). V was cut by 5 bases and J by 4 bases, with 11 bases left in between. This CDR3 has 13 residues. Germline assignment: CDR1 SGHNT and CDR2 YENEEA. The CDR3 DNA sequence: TGTGCCAGCAGCCCGTCGGGGGGCACTGAAGCTTTCTTT. Amino acid sequence: CASSPSGGTEAFF. The variable domain in full, completed from reference TRBV11-3 and TRBJ1-1, reads EAGVVQSPRYKIIEKKQPVAFWCNPISGHNTLYWYLQNLGQGPELLIRYENEEAVDDSQLPKDRFSAERLKGVDSTLKIQPAELGDSAVYLCASSPSGGTEAFFGQGTRLTVV.

The chain employs TRBV7-6 and TRBJ2-2; 11 bases match TRBD2. The CDR3 is made up of 22 amino acids. Germline lookup yields CDR1 SGHVS and CDR2 FNYEAQ. V trimming: 1 base; J trimming: 3 bases; junction bases outside the gene matches: 19. This CDR3 is CASSLVSSGLAASMRDTGELFF. In nucleotides, the CDR3 is TGTGCCAGCAGCTTAGTTTCATCGGGACTAGCGGCCTCCATGCGGGACACCGGGGAGCTGTTTTTT.

The rearrangement links TRBV5-1 to TRBJ1-1; the D gene is possibly TRBD1 (5 bases). Germline lookup yields CDR1 SGHRS and CDR2 YFSETQ. Trimming removed 2 bases at V and 3 bases at J, with 14 bases between. The CDR3 runs 15 residues. The CDR3 region has the DNA TGCGCCAGCAGCTTTGTCATAGGGGCCGACACTGAAGCTTTCTTT. Its translation: CASSFVIGADTEAFF.

The J gene is TRBJ2-1, the V gene TRBV5-1, with 7 bases aligning to TRBD2. Trimming removed 0 bases from V and 4 bases from J; junction bases left unmatched: 4. CDR1 is SGHRS, CDR2 YFSETQ, per germline. CDR3 length: 15 amino acids. CDR3 sequence (DNA): TGCGCCAGCAGCTTGGGTGCGGGGGAGTACAATGAGCAGTTCTTC. Its protein is CASSLGAGEYNEQFF.

J is TRBJ2-2 and V is TRBV5-1; TRBD2 matches 13 bases. V lost 3 bases, J lost 4 bases, and 3 bases stayed unmatched. The CDR3 runs to 16 residues. CDR1 and CDR2 from the germline V gene are SGHRS and YFSETQ. In DNA, the CDR3 is TGCGCCAGCAGCTGGACTAGCGGGAGTGCCACCGGGGAGCTGTTTTTT. Protein: CASSWTSGSATGELFF.

The J gene is TRBJ1-1, the V gene TRBV30, with D tentatively TRBD1 (6 bases). V gave up 4 bases and J gave up 1 base, with 13 bases separating them. CDR3 length: 14 residues. Germline values: CDR1 GTSNPN, CDR2 SVGIG (reference sequence). The CDR3 nucleotides read TGTGCCTGGACGAGGGGGGGTACGAACACTGAAGCTTTCTTT. Translation gives CAWTRGGTNTEAFF.

DNA for the CDR3: TGTGCCAGCAGTAAACCGGGACAGGGAAGCTACGAGCAGTACTTC. Its protein product is CASSKPGQGSYEQYF. J is TRBJ2-7 and V is TRBV5-4, with TRBD1 identical over 9 bases. Germline CDR1 and CDR2: SGHNT and YYREEE (reference sequence). After removal of 5 bases from V and 3 bases from J, the junction contained 9 bases not matched to a gene. CDR3 length: 15 amino acids.

V and J are TRBV6-6 and TRBJ1-4; 8 bases line up with TRBD1. The germline V gene has CDR1 MNHNY and CDR2 SVGAGI (reference sequence). V lost 2 bases, J lost 8 bases, and 7 bases stayed unmatched. This CDR3 region has 15 residues. The DNA for the CDR3 is TGTGCCAGCAGTTACGGTGGGCAGGGGGCGGAAAAACTGTTTTTT. Residues: CASSYGGQGAEKLFF.

As regards this clone: A junction boundary mismatches the germline segment, possibly from a read error. V is TRBV5-1 and J is TRBJ2-2; tentative D call: TRBD1 (5 bases). Germline V lookup: CDR1 SGHRS, CDR2 YFSETQ. This CDR3 spans 16 amino acids. CDR3 loop: CASRLLGTPGTGELFF. The CDR3 nucleotides read TGCGCCAGCCGCTTGTTAGGTACCCCAGGGACCGGGGAGCTGTTTTTT.

This clone appeared once. V gene TRBV4-1 combines with J gene TRBJ1-1; possible D gene TRBD1, 5 bases. CDR3 length: 18 amino acids. Germline V gives CDR1 MGHRA, CDR2 YSYEKL. Trimming shortened V by 2 bases and J by 4 bases, and 23 bases separated the two germline ends. The CDR3 DNA is TGCGCCAGCAGCCAAAGGTGGAGGGTAGGGGTTGCGTCCACTGAAGCTTTCTTT. Translation: CASSQRWRVGVASTEAFF.

V is TRBV29-1 and J is TRBJ2-1, with a tentative D call TRBD2 (5 bases). Trimming removed 2 bases at V and 4 bases at J, with 6 bases between. CDR1 is SQVTM and CDR2 is ANQGSEA in the germline V gene. The CDR3 sequence is 12 residues long. In DNA form, the CDR3 reads TGCAGCGTTGAAACGGGGTACAATGAGCAGTTCTTC. It yields the protein CSVETGYNEQFF.

The V call is TRBV5-1, the J call TRBJ1-2; unclear D gene. Trimming took 2 bases from V and 6 from J, leaving 11 bases between them. The CDR3 runs to 13 residues. The germline V gene encodes CDR1 SGHRS and CDR2 YFSETQ. The CDR3 nucleotides read TGCGCCAGCAGCTTAGGGCCGCCCGATGGCTACACCTTC. Protein: CASSLGPPDGYTF.

The chain's CDR3 is CASSVGGTGVEKLFF. CDR3 bases: TGTGCCAGCAGCGTAGGAGGAACAGGGGTGGAAAAACTGTTTTTT. The chain joins TRBV9 to TRBJ1-4, with 7 positions matching TRBD1. Looked up from germline, CDR1 is SGDLS and CDR2 is YYNGEE. CDR3 length: 15 residues. V trimming: 0 bases; J trimming: 8 bases; junction bases outside the gene matches: 7.

The chain couples TRBV15 to TRBJ2-1; 8 bases match TRBD2. The CDR3 extends over 14 amino acids. Per germline, CDR1 LNHNV and CDR2 YYDKDF (reference sequence). J was trimmed by 4 bases and V by 4 bases; bases with no gene match: 3. CDR3 DNA: TGTGCCACCAGCATCTCGGGAGGGTACAATGAGCAGTTCTTC. It encodes CATSISGGYNEQFF.

This chain links TRBV5-1 with TRBJ2-3; the match to TRBD2 covers 16 bases. J was trimmed by 4 bases and V by 4 bases; bases with no gene match: 9. Germline V gene sequence: CDR1 SGHRS, CDR2 YFSETQ. This CDR3 is 18 amino acids long. The CDR3 coding sequence is TGCGCCAGCAGCCCGCCGGGACTAGCGGGAGGGCAATCAGATACGCAGTATTTT. Its protein product is CASSPPGLAGGQSDTQYF. Supplemented by reference TRBV5-1 and TRBJ2-3, the full variable domain reads KAGVTQTPRYLIKTRGQQVTLSCSPISGHRSVSWYQQTPGQGLQFLFEYFSETQRNKGNFPGRFSGRQFSNSRSEMNVSTLELGDSALYLCASSPPGLAGGQSDTQYFGPGTRLTVL.

This clone turned up a few times. This chain connects TRBV9 to TRBJ1-4; 8 bases are shared with TRBD1. Germline CDR1 and CDR2: SGDLS and YYNGEE. The V gene end was trimmed by 4 bases and the J gene end by 8 bases; junction bases not matched to a gene: 7. The CDR3 contains 14 residues. This chain's CDR3 is CASSPQGAGEKLFF. The DNA of the CDR3 is TGTGCCAGCAGCCCGCAGGGGGCGGGGGAAAAACTGTTTTTT.

Comment on this clone: The CDR3 does not end in the conserved phenylalanine or tryptophan, so this is likely a read error. The DNA is omitted, as the CDR3 cannot be located on it reliably, and the CDR3 follows TCRdb's listing. V gene TRBV5-8 combines with J gene TRBJ2-7. Inclusive of both ends, the CDR3 amounts to 12 amino acids. CDR1 SGHTS and CDR2 YDEGEE come from the germline V gene. The CDR3 region is CASSFGTPAPIY.

The chain carries TRBV18 and TRBJ2-5; 7 bases are a match to TRBD1. This CDR3 spans 15 amino acids. V shed 3 bases, J shed 5 bases, and the junction held 9 bases outside the gene matches. Germline V gene lookup returns CDR1 KGHSH and CDR2 LQKENI. CDR3 amino acids: CASSPDRNVWETQYF. The CDR3 bases are TGTGCCAGCTCACCGGACAGGAACGTATGGGAGACCCAGTACTTC.

The V and J genes are TRBV14 and TRBJ2-2; D is unclear. The germline V and J ends were trimmed by 4 bases and 11 bases, with 17 bases remaining between them. CDR3 size: 14 residues. Looked up from germline, CDR1 is SGHDN and CDR2 is FVKESK. The CDR3 DNA is TGTGCCAGCAGCCTTCGCGTTCTGGGTGGAGAGCTGTTTTTT. Amino acid sequence: CASSLRVLGGELFF.